Described below is a single T cell receptor (beta chain) sequence and its context. The target antigen is unknown. The time point was: after neoadjuvant nivolumab, at surgical resection. PBMCs were not maintained or expanded in culture before analysis. This specimen belongs to a study of neoadjuvant anti-PD-1 for oral cavity cancer. Background on the study: Around day 43, patients without progression received a fourth nivolumab dose before surgery.

Sequenced by immunoSEQ multiplex PCR; TCRdb stores in-frame clones only, minus some. The sample gives 11,000 to 15,000 clones, roughly 71% of which show up once; under 2.5% is in the top ten. Findings and caveats of the study: Pretreatment Treg/Th17 ratio correlated inversely with post-treatment tumor clonality. TCR analyses covered only a few patients per response group.

The CDR3 is made up of 15 amino acids. V lost 0 bases and J 2 bases, leaving 7 bases between the germline ends. CDR1 and CDR2 (germline): ENHRY, SYGVKD. The rearrangement uses TRBV10-3 and TRBJ2-2; unclear D gene. Sequences were derived from PBMCs, sampled after nivolumab (anti-PD-1) treatment. The receptor comes from a person between 35 and 79 years old with oral cavity squamous cell carcinoma. CDR3 sequence: CAISESAGNTGELFF. The CDR3 bases are TGTGCCATCAGTGAGTCGGCCGGAAACACCGGGGAGCTGTTTTTT.